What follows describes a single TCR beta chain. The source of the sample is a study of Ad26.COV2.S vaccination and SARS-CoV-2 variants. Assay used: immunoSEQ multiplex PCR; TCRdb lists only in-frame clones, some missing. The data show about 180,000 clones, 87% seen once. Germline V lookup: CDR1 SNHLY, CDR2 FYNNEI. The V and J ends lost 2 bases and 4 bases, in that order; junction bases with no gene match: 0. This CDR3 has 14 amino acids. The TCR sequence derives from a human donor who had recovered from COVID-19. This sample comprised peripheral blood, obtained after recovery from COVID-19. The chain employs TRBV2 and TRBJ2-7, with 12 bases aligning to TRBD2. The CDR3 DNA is TGTGCCAGCAGTGAAACTAGCGGGAGGTACGAGCAGTACTTC. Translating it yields CASSETSGRYEQYF.